The clone carrying this T cell receptor beta chain was observed a handful of times. The antigen is unknown. The data stem from a study of memory CD4+ T cells and cytomegalovirus serostatus. About the study: Donors were healthy Belgian adults, 10 or so CMV seropositive and about 24 seronegative.

Clones were read by immunoSEQ multiplex PCR, and TCRdb kept only the in-frame ones, dropping some. Of 85,000 to 100,000 clones listed, about 80% are singletons. The sort gate was single viable CD3+CD4+CD8-CD45RO+ cells for memory CD4+ T cells. Germline V gene sequence: CDR1 SGHKS, CDR2 YYEKEE (reference sequence). CDR3 length: 13 residues. V was clipped by 2 bases and J by 5 bases, with 10 bases between them. Study-wide points: Of 150 to 200 reported CMV TCRbeta sequences, around 62 were found in memory CD4+ repertoires.

The sample comprised memory CD4+ T cells from blood. The TCR originated in an adult in good health and CMV-seropositive. The chain links TRBV5-5 to TRBJ1-1, with D possibly matching TRBD1 (6 bases). This CDR3 reads CASSFIGGTEAFF. The CDR3 region has the DNA TGTGCCAGCAGCTTTATAGGGGGGACTGAAGCTTTCTTT.